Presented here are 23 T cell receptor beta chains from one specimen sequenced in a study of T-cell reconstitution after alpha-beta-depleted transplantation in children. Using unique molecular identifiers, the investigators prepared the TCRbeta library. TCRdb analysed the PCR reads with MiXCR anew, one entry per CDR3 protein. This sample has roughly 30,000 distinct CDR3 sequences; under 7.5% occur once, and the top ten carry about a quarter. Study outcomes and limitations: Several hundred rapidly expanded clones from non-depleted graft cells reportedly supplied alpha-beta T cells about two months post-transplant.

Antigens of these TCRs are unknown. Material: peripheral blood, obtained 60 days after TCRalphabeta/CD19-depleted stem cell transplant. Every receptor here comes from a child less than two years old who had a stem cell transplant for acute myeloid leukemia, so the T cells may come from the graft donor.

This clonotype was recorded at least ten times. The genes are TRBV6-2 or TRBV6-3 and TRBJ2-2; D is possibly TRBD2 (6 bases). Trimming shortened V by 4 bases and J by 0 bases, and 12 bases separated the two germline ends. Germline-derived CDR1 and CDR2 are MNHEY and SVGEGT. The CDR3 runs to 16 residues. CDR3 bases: TGTGCCAGCAGTTTGGGACTGGTCGCGAACACCGGGGAGCTGTTTTTT. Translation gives CASSLGLVANTGELFF.

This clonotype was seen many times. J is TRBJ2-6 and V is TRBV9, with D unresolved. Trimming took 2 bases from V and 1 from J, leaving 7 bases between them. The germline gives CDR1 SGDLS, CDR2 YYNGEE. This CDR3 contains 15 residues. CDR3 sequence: CASSVKPSGANVLTF. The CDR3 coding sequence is TGTGCCAGCAGCGTTAAACCGTCTGGGGCCAACGTCCTGACTTTC.

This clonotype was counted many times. This CDR3 reads CSARPSSRRGYEQYF. CDR3 nucleotide sequence: TGCAGTGCTAGACCTTCCTCCCGAAGGGGGTACGAGCAGTACTTC. The chain employs TRBV20-1 and TRBJ2-7; weak D call: TRBD1 (6 bases). Trimming removed 2 bases at V and 4 bases at J, with 18 bases between. The CDR3 totals 15 residues. Germline loops: CDR1 DFQATT, CDR2 SNEGSKA (reference sequence).

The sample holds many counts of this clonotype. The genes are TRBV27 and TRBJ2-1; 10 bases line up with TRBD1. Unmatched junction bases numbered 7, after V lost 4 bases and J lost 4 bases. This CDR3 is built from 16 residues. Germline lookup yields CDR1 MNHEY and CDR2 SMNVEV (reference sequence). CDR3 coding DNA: TGTGCCAGCAGTTCTCCGGGACAGGGGCCTTACAATGAGCAGTTCTTC. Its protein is CASSSPGQGPYNEQFF.

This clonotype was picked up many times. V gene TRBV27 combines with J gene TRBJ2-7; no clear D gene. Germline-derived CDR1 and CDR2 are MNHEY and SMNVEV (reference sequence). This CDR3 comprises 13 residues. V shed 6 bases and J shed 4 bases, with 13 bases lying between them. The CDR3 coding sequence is TGTGCCAGCAGCCGCAGTATGCTTTACGAGCAGTACTTC. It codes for CASSRSMLYEQYF.

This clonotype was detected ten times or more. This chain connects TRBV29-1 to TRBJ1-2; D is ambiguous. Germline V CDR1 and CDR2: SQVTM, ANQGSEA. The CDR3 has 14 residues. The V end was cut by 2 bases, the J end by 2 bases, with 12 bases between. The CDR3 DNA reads TGCAGCGTTGAATCCAGACTCGTCAACTATGGCTACACCTTC. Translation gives CSVESRLVNYGYTF.

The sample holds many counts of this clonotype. CDR3 sequence: CASRRGGNEAKQYF. The CDR3 region has the DNA TGTGCCAGCAGACGGGGGGGCAATGAGGCCAAGCAGTACTTC. This sequence joins TRBV6-5 and TRBJ2-7; 8 bases match TRBD2. The CDR3 has 14 residues. Germline-derived CDR1 and CDR2 are MNHEY and SVGAGI. Trimming at V came to 6 bases and at J to 8 bases, leaving 12 bases not matched to a gene.

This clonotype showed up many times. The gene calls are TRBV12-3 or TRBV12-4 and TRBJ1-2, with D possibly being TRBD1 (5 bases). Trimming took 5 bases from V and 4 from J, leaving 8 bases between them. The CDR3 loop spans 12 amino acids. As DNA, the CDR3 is TGTGCCAGCAGTGGGGGGGGCTATGGCTACACCTTC. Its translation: CASSGGGYGYTF.

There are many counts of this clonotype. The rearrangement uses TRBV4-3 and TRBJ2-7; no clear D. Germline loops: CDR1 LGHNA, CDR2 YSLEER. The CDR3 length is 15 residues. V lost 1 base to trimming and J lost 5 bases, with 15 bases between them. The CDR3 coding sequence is TGCGCCAGCAGCCAAGCAGCTTACAGCTCGAACGAGCAGTACTTC. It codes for CASSQAAYSSNEQYF.

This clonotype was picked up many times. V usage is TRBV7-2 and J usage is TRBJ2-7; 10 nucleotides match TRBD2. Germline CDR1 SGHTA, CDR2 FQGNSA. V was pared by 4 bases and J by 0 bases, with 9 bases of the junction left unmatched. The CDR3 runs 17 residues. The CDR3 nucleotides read TGTGCCAGCAGCTCAAAGACTAGCGGGCGCCTCTCCTACGAGCAGTACTTC. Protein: CASSSKTSGRLSYEQYF.

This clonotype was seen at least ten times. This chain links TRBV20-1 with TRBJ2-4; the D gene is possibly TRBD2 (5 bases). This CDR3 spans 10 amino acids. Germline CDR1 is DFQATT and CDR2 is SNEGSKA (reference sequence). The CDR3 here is CSVLGDIQYF. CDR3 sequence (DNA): TGCAGCGTCCTGGGAGACATTCAGTACTTC.

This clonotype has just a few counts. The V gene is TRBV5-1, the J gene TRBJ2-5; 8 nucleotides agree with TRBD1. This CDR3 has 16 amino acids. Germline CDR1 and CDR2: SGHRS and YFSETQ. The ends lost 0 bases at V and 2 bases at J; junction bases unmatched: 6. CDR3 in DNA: TGCGCCAGCAGCTTGGGTGACAGGGGCCTTCAAGAGACCCAGTACTTC. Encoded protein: CASSLGDRGLQETQYF.

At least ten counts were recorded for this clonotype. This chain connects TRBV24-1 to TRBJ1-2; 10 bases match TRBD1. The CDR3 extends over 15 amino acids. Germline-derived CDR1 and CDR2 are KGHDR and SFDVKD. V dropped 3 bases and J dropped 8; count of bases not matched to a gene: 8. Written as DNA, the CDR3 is TGTGCCACCAGTGATGACCGGGACAGGGGAGGCGGCTACACCTTC. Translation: CATSDDRDRGGGYTF.

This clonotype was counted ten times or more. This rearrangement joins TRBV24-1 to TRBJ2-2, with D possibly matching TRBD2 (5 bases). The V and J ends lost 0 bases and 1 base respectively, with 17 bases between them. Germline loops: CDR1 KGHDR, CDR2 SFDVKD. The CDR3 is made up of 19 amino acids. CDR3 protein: CATSDLIPRGLENTGELFF. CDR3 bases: TGTGCCACCAGTGATTTGATCCCAAGAGGGTTGGAGAACACCGGGGAGCTGTTTTTT.

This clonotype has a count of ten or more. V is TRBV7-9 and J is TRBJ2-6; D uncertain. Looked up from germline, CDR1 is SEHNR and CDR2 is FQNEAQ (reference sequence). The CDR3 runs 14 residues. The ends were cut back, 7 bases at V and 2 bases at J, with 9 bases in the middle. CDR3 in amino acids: CASTAGPGANVLTF. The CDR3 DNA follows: TGTGCCAGCACCGCAGGACCTGGGGCCAACGTCCTGACTTTC.

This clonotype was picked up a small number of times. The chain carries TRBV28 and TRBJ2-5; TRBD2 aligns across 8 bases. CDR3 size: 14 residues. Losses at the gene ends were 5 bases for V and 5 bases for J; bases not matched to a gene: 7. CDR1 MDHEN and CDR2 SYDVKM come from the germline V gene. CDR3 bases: TGTGCCAGCAGTCAAGCGGGAGAGCGCGAGACCCAGTACTTC. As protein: CASSQAGERETQYF.

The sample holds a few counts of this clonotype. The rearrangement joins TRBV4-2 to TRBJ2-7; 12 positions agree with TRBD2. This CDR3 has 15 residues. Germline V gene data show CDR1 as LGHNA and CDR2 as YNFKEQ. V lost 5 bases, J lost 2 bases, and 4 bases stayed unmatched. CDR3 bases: TGTGCCAGCAGCGAGACTAGCGGGGGAACCTACGAGCAGTACTTC. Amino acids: CASSETSGGTYEQYF.

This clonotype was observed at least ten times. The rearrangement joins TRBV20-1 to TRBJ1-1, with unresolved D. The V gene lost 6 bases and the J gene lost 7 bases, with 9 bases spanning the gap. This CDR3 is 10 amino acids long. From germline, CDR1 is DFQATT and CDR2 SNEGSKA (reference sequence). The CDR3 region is CSAQALEAFF. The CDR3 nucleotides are TGCAGTGCCCAGGCCCTTGAAGCTTTCTTT.

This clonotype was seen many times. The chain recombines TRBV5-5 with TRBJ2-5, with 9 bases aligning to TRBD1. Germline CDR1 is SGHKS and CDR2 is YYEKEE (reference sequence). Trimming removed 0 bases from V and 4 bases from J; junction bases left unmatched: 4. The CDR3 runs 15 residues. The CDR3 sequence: CASSLAGQGLETQYF. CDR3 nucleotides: TGTGCCAGCAGCTTGGCGGGACAGGGTTTAGAGACCCAGTACTTC. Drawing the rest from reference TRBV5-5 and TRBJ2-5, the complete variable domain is DAGVTQSPTHLIKTRGQQVTLRCSPISGHKSVSWYQQVLGQGPQFIFQYYEKEERGRGNFPDRFSARQFPNYSSELNVNALLLGDSALYLCASSLAGQGLETQYFGPGTRLLVL.

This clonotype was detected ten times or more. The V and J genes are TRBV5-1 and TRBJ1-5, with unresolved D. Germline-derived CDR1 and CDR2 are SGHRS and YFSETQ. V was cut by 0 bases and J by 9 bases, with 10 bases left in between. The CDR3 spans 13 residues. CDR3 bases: TGCGCCAGCAGCTTGGCCTTGGCAGGGCCCCAGCATTTT. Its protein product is CASSLALAGPQHF.

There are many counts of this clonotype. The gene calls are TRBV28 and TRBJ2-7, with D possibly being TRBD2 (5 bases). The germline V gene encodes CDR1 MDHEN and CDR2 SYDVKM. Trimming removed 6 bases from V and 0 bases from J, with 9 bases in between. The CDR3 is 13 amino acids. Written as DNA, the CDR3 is TGTGCCAGCAGCAAAGCGGTCTCCTACGAGCAGTACTTC. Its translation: CASSKAVSYEQYF.

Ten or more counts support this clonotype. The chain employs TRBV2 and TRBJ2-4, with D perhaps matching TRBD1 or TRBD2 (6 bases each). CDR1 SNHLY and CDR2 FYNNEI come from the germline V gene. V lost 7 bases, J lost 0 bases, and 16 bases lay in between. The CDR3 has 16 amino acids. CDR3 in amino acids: CASTSRRGEAKNIQYF. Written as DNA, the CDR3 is TGTGCCAGCACCAGCAGGAGGGGGGAAGCCAAAAACATTCAGTACTTC.

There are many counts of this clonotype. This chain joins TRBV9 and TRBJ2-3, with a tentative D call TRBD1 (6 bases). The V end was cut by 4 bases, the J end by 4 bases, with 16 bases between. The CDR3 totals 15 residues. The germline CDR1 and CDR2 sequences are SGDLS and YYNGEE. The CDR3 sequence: CASSQRGGSSDTQYF. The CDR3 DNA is TGTGCCAGCAGCCAGAGAGGGGGTTCATCAGATACGCAGTATTTT.